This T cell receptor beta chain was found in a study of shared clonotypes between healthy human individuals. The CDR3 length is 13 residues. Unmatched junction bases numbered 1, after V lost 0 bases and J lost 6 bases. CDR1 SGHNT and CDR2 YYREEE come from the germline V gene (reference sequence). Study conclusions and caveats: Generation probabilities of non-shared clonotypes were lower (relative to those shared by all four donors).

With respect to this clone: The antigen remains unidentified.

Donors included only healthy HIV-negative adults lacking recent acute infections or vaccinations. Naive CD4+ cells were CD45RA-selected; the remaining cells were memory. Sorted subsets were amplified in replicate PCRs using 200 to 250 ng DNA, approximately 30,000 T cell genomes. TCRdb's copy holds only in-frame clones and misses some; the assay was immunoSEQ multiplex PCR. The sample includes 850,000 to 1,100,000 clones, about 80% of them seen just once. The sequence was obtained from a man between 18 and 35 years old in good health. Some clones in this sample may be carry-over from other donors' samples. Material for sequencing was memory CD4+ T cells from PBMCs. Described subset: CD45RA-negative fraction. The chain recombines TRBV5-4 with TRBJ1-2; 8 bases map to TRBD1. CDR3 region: CASSLAGGDGYTF. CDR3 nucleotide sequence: TGTGCCAGCAGCTTGGCAGGGGGCGATGGCTACACCTTC.